Listed here are 28 T cell receptor beta chains from one sample, sequenced in a study of blood T cell repertoires in COVID-19. The data were produced by immunoSEQ multiplex PCR, yet TCRdb's version contains in-frame clones alone and is incomplete. The sample includes 50,000 to 70,000 clones, around 81% of them seen just once. Sequences were obtained from peripheral blood. The receptors stem from a man of 80 years or more with COVID-19, enrolled during active disease.

The chain links TRBV30 to TRBJ1-2, with 10 bases matching TRBD1. V shed 7 bases, J shed 3 bases, and the junction held 8 bases outside the gene matches. Germline V gene data show CDR1 as GTSNPN and CDR2 as SVGIG (reference sequence). The CDR3 runs 14 residues. The CDR3 reads CASRWDRGHYGYTF. For the CDR3, the DNA is TGTGCCTCAAGATGGGACAGGGGCCACTATGGCTACACCTTC.

V and J are TRBV28 and TRBJ1-2, with 8 bases lining up with TRBD1. Germline V gene sequence: CDR1 MDHEN, CDR2 SYDVKM. V lost 10 bases, J lost 0 bases, and 10 bases stayed unmatched. CDR3 size: 15 residues. The CDR3 DNA reads TGTGCCACCCGACAGGGGATAGAAGCTAACTATGGCTACACCTTC. Its translation is CATRQGIEANYGYTF.

V is TRBV12-3 or TRBV12-4 and J is TRBJ1-3, with D unclear. The CDR3 sequence is 13 residues long. Between the trimmed V and J ends, which lost 5 bases and 4 bases, there was a span of 9 bases. CDR3 bases: TGTGCCAGCAGTCCGGCGGAGGGAAACACCATATATTTT. Protein: CASSPAEGNTIYF.

Details on this clone: The junction departs from germline at one end; a sequencing error may be responsible. The sample has other DNA sequences that encode this CDR3 too. The chain combines TRBV4-2 with TRBJ2-7, with TRBD2 identical over 7 bases. Germline lookup yields CDR1 LGHNA and CDR2 YNFKEQ. The CDR3 totals 14 residues. The CDR3 DNA is TGTGCCAGTAGCCAAACTACGGGAGGCTACGAGCAGTACTTC. Residues: CASSQTTGGYEQYF.

This clone occurred a few times. The J gene is TRBJ1-2, the V gene TRBV3-1 (or the pseudogene TRBV3-2), with 8 bases lining up with TRBD1. The germline gives CDR1 LGHDT, CDR2 YNNKEL (reference sequence). J lost 4 bases, V lost 4 bases, and 5 bases had no gene match. The CDR3 runs 14 residues. The CDR3 here is CASSRTGLGYGYTF. In DNA form, the CDR3 reads TGTGCCAGCAGCCGGACAGGGTTGGGCTATGGCTACACCTTC.

Remarks on this clone: At the DNA level, this CDR3 is encoded by other sequences in the same sample as well. V usage is TRBV6-5 and J usage is TRBJ1-1; possibly TRBD1 for D (5 bases). Deletions cut 6 bases from V and 0 bases from J, with 8 bases between. The CDR3 length is 13 residues. The germline gives CDR1 MNHEY, CDR2 SVGAGI. DNA of the CDR3: TGTGCCAGCAGGCGGGGGATGAACACTGAAGCTTTCTTT. Translation: CASRRGMNTEAFF.

The chain employs TRBV5-4 and TRBJ2-5, with 10 bases lining up with TRBD2. The CDR3 sequence is 16 residues long. The junction had 7 bases not matched to a gene; V was cut back by 0 bases and J by 5 bases. Germline CDR1 is SGHNT and CDR2 is YYREEE (reference sequence). The CDR3 DNA sequence: TGTGCCAGCAGCTTGGAAGCGGGGGGGCTCCGGGAGACCCAGTACTTC. It is translated as CASSLEAGGLRETQYF.

The chain has TRBV24-1 and TRBJ1-6; TRBD1 might be the D (6 bases). The V end lost 4 bases, the J end lost 7 bases, and 16 bases lay between the germline ends. Germline CDR1 reads KGHDR; CDR2 reads SFDVKD. The CDR3 has 16 amino acids. The CDR3 protein is CATSDRPDRPNSPLHF. CDR3 DNA: TGTGCCACCAGTGACCGGCCGGACAGACCGAATTCACCCCTCCACTTT.

The chain links TRBV4-3 to TRBJ1-2; unclear D gene. Germline-derived CDR1 and CDR2 are LGHNA and YSLEER. The length of the CDR3 is 13 residues. Between the trimmed V and J ends, which lost 4 bases and 7 bases, there was a span of 13 bases. Here the CDR3 DNA reads TGCGCCAGCAGCCTGGAGGGAATGGGTGGCTACACCTTC. Residues: CASSLEGMGGYTF.

This clone was seen a single time. The rearrangement joins TRBV5-6 to TRBJ1-1; TRBD1 is a possible D gene (6 bases). The CDR3 has 15 amino acids. The V end lost 2 bases, the J end lost 5 bases, and 16 bases lay between the germline ends. CDR1 and CDR2 from the germline V gene are SGHDT and YYEEEE. CDR3 loop: CASSFAYAGATEAFF. CDR3 DNA sequence: TGTGCCAGCAGCTTTGCCTATGCAGGGGCAACTGAAGCTTTCTTT.

V and J are TRBV29-1 and TRBJ1-4; 10 nucleotides align to TRBD1. With V trimmed by 6 bases and J by 7 bases, 8 bases remained unmatched. The CDR3 spans 14 residues. Germline-derived CDR1 and CDR2 are SQVTM and ANQGSEA. DNA of the CDR3: TGCAGCGTAGTTGACAGGGGGCGGAGTGAAAAACTGTTTTTT. This gives the protein CSVVDRGRSEKLFF.

This CDR3 reads CASSSRGHGTEAFF. As DNA, the CDR3 is TGTGCCAGCAGTTCAAGGGGGCATGGCACTGAAGCTTTCTTT. The rearrangement links TRBV28 to TRBJ1-1; 7 bases map to TRBD1. With V trimmed by 4 bases and J by 4 bases, 6 bases remained unmatched. The V gene's germline CDR1 is MDHEN and CDR2 SYDVKM. The CDR3 is 14 amino acids.

The J gene is TRBJ2-5, the V gene TRBV29-1, with 8 positions matching TRBD2. The CDR3 has 14 residues. The V gene's germline CDR1 is SQVTM and CDR2 ANQGSEA. Trimming at V came to 3 bases and at J to 5 bases, leaving 8 bases not matched to a gene. The CDR3 sequence is CSVDPSGLGETQYF. The DNA of the CDR3 is TGCAGCGTTGATCCTAGCGGGCTAGGGGAGACCCAGTACTTC.

The chain is built from TRBV15 and TRBJ2-1; D possibly corresponds to TRBD2 (7 bases). V was cut by 6 bases and J by 0 bases, with 18 bases left in between. Germline CDR1 and CDR2: LNHNV and YYDKDF (reference sequence). The CDR3 contains 17 residues. CDR3 coding DNA: TGTGCCACCAGAAAGGGGCGGGGGCGGAGCTCCTACAATGAGCAGTTCTTC. This translates into CATRKGRGRSSYNEQFF.

CDR3 coding DNA: TGTGCCAGCAGCTTACAGGGAGCCCAAGAGACCCAGTACTTC. It translates to CASSLQGAQETQYF. The chain recombines TRBV5-4 with TRBJ2-5; tentative D call: TRBD1 (6 bases). The CDR3 runs to 14 residues. Trimming removed 2 bases at V and 1 base at J, with 9 bases between. Germline V gives CDR1 SGHNT, CDR2 YYREEE (reference sequence). The variable domain in full, with the rest retrieved from reference TRBV5-4 and TRBJ2-5, is ETGVTQSPTHLIKTRGQQVTLRCSSQSGHNTVSWYQQALGQGPQFIFQYYREEENGRGNFPPRFSGLQFPNYSSELNVNALELDDSALYLCASSLQGAQETQYFGPGTRLLVL.

This sequence joins TRBV19 and TRBJ1-6; 9 nucleotides line up with TRBD1. The length of the CDR3 is 15 residues. CDR1 is LNHDA and CDR2 is SQIVND in the germline V gene (reference sequence). V dropped 5 bases and J dropped 7; count of bases not matched to a gene: 6. CDR3 sequence (DNA): TGTGCCAGTAGTCCAGTGACAGGGGGGAATTCACCCCTCCACTTT. This encodes CASSPVTGGNSPLHF.

The rearrangement uses TRBV7-2 and TRBJ2-1; D ambiguous. Germline V gives CDR1 SGHTA, CDR2 FQGNSA. The CDR3 loop spans 12 amino acids. With 0 bases removed from V and 12 bases from J, the gap between germline ends came to 9 bases. The CDR3 region has the DNA TGTGCCAGCAGCTTAGCGACATTAAGGCAGTTCTTC. Residues: CASSLATLRQFF.

V and J are TRBV6-5 and TRBJ1-2, with 8 bases aligning to TRBD1. The CDR3 is 15 amino acids. Germline V lookup: CDR1 MNHEY, CDR2 SVGAGI. Trimming removed 4 bases from V and 2 bases from J; junction bases left unmatched: 6. The CDR3 nucleotides are TGTGCCAGCAGTTCCACCGGACAGGGAAACTATGGCTACACCTTC. It codes for CASSSTGQGNYGYTF.

The chain carries TRBV9 and TRBJ2-3; D unresolved. Germline CDR1 is SGDLS and CDR2 is YYNGEE. Trimming took off 2 bases at V and 0 bases at J, with 4 bases between the two ends. This CDR3 has 13 residues. CDR3 in DNA: TGTGCCAGCAGCGTCCTTAGCACAGATACGCAGTATTTT. Its translation: CASSVLSTDTQYF.

The chain joins TRBV3-1 (or the pseudogene TRBV3-2) to TRBJ1-1; no clear D gene. CDR1 is LGHDT and CDR2 is YNNKEL in the germline V gene (reference sequence). The CDR3 is made up of 13 amino acids. V was clipped by 0 bases and J by 10 bases, with 12 bases between them. In nucleotides, the CDR3 is TGTGCCAGCAGCCAAGATGGCGGGCTGGGAGCTTTCTTT. Encoded protein: CASSQDGGLGAFF.

The V gene is TRBV7-9, the J gene TRBJ1-3; tentative D call: TRBD1 (6 bases). There are 16 residues in the CDR3. In germline, CDR1 is SEHNR, CDR2 FQNEAQ (reference sequence). V was clipped by 2 bases and J by 0 bases, with 11 bases between them. This CDR3 reads CASSLMDSGSGNTIYF. As DNA, the CDR3 is TGTGCCAGCAGCTTAATGGACAGTGGCTCTGGAAACACCATATATTTT.

The CDR3 region has the DNA TGTGCCAGTAGTATAGGGTTAGAGGAGACCCAGTACTTC. This gives the protein CASSIGLEETQYF. V and J are TRBV19 and TRBJ2-5; D uncertain. Looked up from germline, CDR1 is LNHDA and CDR2 is SQIVND (reference sequence). This CDR3 has 13 amino acids. Trimming shortened V by 1 base and J by 5 bases, and 8 bases separated the two germline ends.

This clone was observed once. At one end the junction does not follow the germline gene, possibly because of a read error. The chain carries TRBV5-6 and TRBJ1-2; D is perhaps TRBD1 (6 bases). The V gene's germline CDR1 is SGHDT and CDR2 YYEEEE. The CDR3 runs 14 residues. CDR3 amino acids: CASSLDSKLYGYTF. Written as DNA, the CDR3 is TGTGCCAGCAGTTTGGACAGCAAGCTATATGGCTACACCTTC.

The chain combines TRBV9 with TRBJ2-1; no clear D. The CDR3 has 15 amino acids. Germline values: CDR1 SGDLS, CDR2 YYNGEE. Trimming removed 2 bases at V and 7 bases at J, with 16 bases between. CDR3 sequence (DNA): TGTGCCAGCAGCGTTCAAGCGCCCATGGAGAATGAGCAGTTCTTC. It specifies CASSVQAPMENEQFF.

CDR3 region: CATSDLLPTGSYEQYV. For the CDR3, the DNA is TGTGCCACCAGTGATTTGCTCCCTACGGGCTCCTACGAGCAGTACGTC. The chain couples TRBV24-1 to TRBJ2-7; no firm D call. CDR1 is KGHDR, CDR2 SFDVKD, per germline. V was shortened by 0 bases and J by 0 bases, with 11 bases between the two germline ends. This CDR3 has 16 residues.

This chain connects TRBV4-3 to TRBJ2-7, with 9 positions matching TRBD1. The V gene end was trimmed by 3 bases and the J gene end by 1 base; junction bases not matched to a gene: 4. Germline lookup yields CDR1 LGHNA and CDR2 YSLEER. The CDR3 has 15 residues. CDR3 coding DNA: TGCGCCAGCAGCCATACCGGGACAGGGTCCTACGAGCAGTACTTC. Translation gives CASSHTGTGSYEQYF.

The rearrangement uses TRBV10-3 and TRBJ1-2; 11 nucleotides line up with TRBD1. The CDR3 runs to 16 residues. Per germline, CDR1 ENHRY and CDR2 SYGVKD. After removal of 0 bases from V and 4 bases from J, the junction contained 4 bases not matched to a gene. CDR3 nucleotides: TGTGCCATCAGTGAGTCGGACAGGGGGCTCGCCTATGGCTACACCTTC. Amino acid sequence: CAISESDRGLAYGYTF.

This chain links TRBV14 with TRBJ1-4, with D tentatively TRBD1 (5 bases). CDR3 size: 15 residues. V lost 4 bases and J 5 bases, leaving 14 bases between the germline ends. Germline V gene lookup returns CDR1 SGHDN and CDR2 FVKESK. For the CDR3, the DNA is TGTGCCAGCAGCCCTCTTGACAGCTTCAATGAAAAACTGTTTTTT. Encoded protein: CASSPLDSFNEKLFF.